The 23 T cell receptor beta chains below were found in one sample sequenced in a study of graft-versus-host responses after intestinal transplantation. The protocol was immunoSEQ multiplex PCR, while the TCRdb copy is restricted to in-frame clones and leaves out a portion. The sample consists of tens of thousands of clones, 80% to 95% of them appearing once. These receptors are not linked to any known antigen. The material was unstimulated CD4+ T cells sorted from spleen or lymph node cells, obtained before intestinal transplant. The receptor source for this set is a human donor who received an intestinal transplant.

The genes are TRBV5-1 and TRBJ2-1; TRBD2 agrees at 12 bases. The CDR3 contains 15 residues. Looked up from germline, CDR1 is SGHRS and CDR2 is YFSETQ. The trim removed 0 bases at V and 8 bases at J, leaving 3 bases unmatched. This chain's CDR3 is CASSLGTSGTDEQFF. DNA for the CDR3: TGCGCCAGCAGCTTGGGGACTAGCGGGACGGATGAGCAGTTCTTC.

The genes are TRBV5-1 and TRBJ2-1; TRBD1 or TRBD2 may be the D gene (7 bases each). V lost 3 bases to trimming and J lost 4 bases, with 20 bases between them. CDR1 is SGHRS, CDR2 YFSETQ, per germline. This CDR3 comprises 17 residues. The CDR3 DNA reads as TGCGCCAGCAGCTCAGGGGGACTATCGCGGAGTTACAATGAGCAGTTCTTC. Its protein product is CASSSGGLSRSYNEQFF.

The chain is built from TRBV18 and TRBJ2-1, with D uncertain. The V gene's germline CDR1 is KGHSH and CDR2 LQKENI. Trimming shortened V by 1 base and J by 6 bases, and 13 bases separated the two germline ends. The CDR3 loop spans 15 amino acids. The CDR3 sequence is CASSPLLVFGNEQFF. CDR3 in DNA: TGTGCCAGCTCACCACTACTGGTATTTGGCAATGAGCAGTTCTTC.

Only a few counts were recorded for this clone. This sequence joins TRBV6-5 and TRBJ2-5, with 7 bases lining up with TRBD2. The CDR3 runs 13 residues. Germline CDR1 MNHEY, CDR2 SVGAGI. J lost 4 bases, V lost 8 bases, and 7 bases had no gene match. The CDR3 DNA follows: TGTGCCAGCGGGGGGGGGACGAGAGAGACCCAGTACTTC. This gives the protein CASGGGTRETQYF.

The chain has TRBV5-1 and TRBJ1-5; a weak D match, TRBD1 (5 bases). The CDR3 covers 15 residues. V was shortened by 4 bases and J by 0 bases, with 11 bases between the two germline ends. Germline V gene data show CDR1 as SGHRS and CDR2 as YFSETQ. CDR3 DNA sequence: TGCGCCAGCAGCCGGGACGGACATAGCAATCAGCCCCAGCATTTT. It translates to CASSRDGHSNQPQHF.

The chain has TRBV23-1 and TRBJ1-2; 8 nucleotides match TRBD1. TRBV23-1 is designated an ORF whose function remains uncertain. The V and J ends lost 4 bases and 8 bases, in that order; junction bases with no gene match: 3. The CDR3 length is 12 residues. In nucleotides, the CDR3 is TGCGCCAGCAGTCCGGACAGGGACGGCTACACCTTC. Its translation: CASSPDRDGYTF.

The V gene is TRBV29-1, the J gene TRBJ2-3; the D is unclear. V dropped 4 bases and J dropped 2 bases, with 7 bases sitting between them. The germline CDR1 and CDR2 sequences are SQVTM and ANQGSEA. The CDR3 extends over 12 amino acids. For the CDR3, the DNA is TGCAGCGTTGCCAAGTCCACAGATACGCAGTATTTT. Translated, it gives CSVAKSTDTQYF.

CDR3 in amino acids: CASRGSGKYEQYF. Written as DNA, the CDR3 is TGTGCCAGCAGGGGAAGCGGGAAGTACGAGCAGTACTTC. The gene calls are TRBV28 and TRBJ2-7; 7 nucleotides match TRBD2. V gave up 6 bases and J gave up 4 bases; unmatched junction bases: 6. CDR3 length: 13 residues. Germline-derived CDR1 and CDR2 are MDHEN and SYDVKM.

This clone was found once. The chain employs TRBV2 and TRBJ2-2; D might be TRBD1 or TRBD2, each matching 7 bases. The CDR3 is made up of 15 amino acids. Per the germline V gene, CDR1 is SNHLY and CDR2 is FYNNEI. The V gene lost 8 bases and the J gene lost 5 bases, with 18 bases spanning the gap. CDR3 protein: CASEAGGVGTGELFF. As DNA, the CDR3 is TGTGCCAGCGAGGCAGGGGGGGTGGGGACCGGGGAGCTGTTTTTT.

This clone was observed a single time. The chain combines TRBV6-1 with TRBJ2-7, with 10 nucleotides matching TRBD1. J lost 0 bases, V lost 1 base, and 15 bases had no gene match. Germline CDR1 is MNHNS and CDR2 is SASEGT. The CDR3 runs 20 residues. CDR3 region: CASSEEESGTGATFSYEQYF. The DNA of the CDR3 is TGTGCCAGCAGTGAAGAGGAATCCGGGACAGGGGCAACCTTCTCCTACGAGCAGTACTTC.

This clone was recorded once. This chain uses TRBV6-5 with TRBJ1-2; 10 nucleotides line up with TRBD1. V lost 2 bases and J lost 7; bases outside the gene matches: 10. CDR3 length: 16 residues. The germline V gene encodes CDR1 MNHEY and CDR2 SVGAGI. In nucleotides, the CDR3 is TGTGCCAGCAGTTACGAAGGGACAGGGGCTCGAGGTGGCTACACCTTC. Amino acid sequence: CASSYEGTGARGGYTF.

The genes are TRBV2 and TRBJ1-2, with D possibly matching TRBD1 (6 bases). V lost 10 bases and J 3 bases, leaving 18 bases between the germline ends. The CDR3 loop spans 14 amino acids. Germline V gene lookup returns CDR1 SNHLY and CDR2 FYNNEI. The CDR3 sequence: CATREGGSDYGYTF. The CDR3 region has the DNA TGTGCCACCCGGGAGGGGGGGTCCGACTATGGCTACACCTTC.

The chain couples TRBV9 to TRBJ2-3; the match to TRBD1 covers 9 bases. V lost 4 bases, J lost 0 bases, and 6 bases stayed unmatched. CDR1 and CDR2 from the germline V gene are SGDLS and YYNGEE. The CDR3 has 16 amino acids. The CDR3 DNA reads as TGTGCCAGCAGCCCCCCGACAGGGGGGAGCACAGATACGCAGTATTTT. Translating gives CASSPPTGGSTDTQYF. Looking up the rest from reference TRBV9 and TRBJ2-3 gives the full variable domain: DSGVTQTPKHLITATGQRVTLRCSPRSGDLSVYWYQQSLDQGLQFLIQYYNGEERAKGNILERFSAQQFPDLHSELNLSSLELGDSALYFCASSPPTGGSTDTQYFGPGTRLTVL.

The chain is built from TRBV11-2 and TRBJ1-3; 7 positions match TRBD1. Per the germline V gene, CDR1 is SGHAT and CDR2 is FQNNGV. CDR3 length: 16 amino acids. V trimming: 5 bases; J trimming: 3 bases; junction bases outside the gene matches: 10. The CDR3 DNA reads as TGTGCCAGCAGCCCCCGACAGGGCGGGCATGGAAACACCATATATTTT. As protein: CASSPRQGGHGNTIYF.

The genes are TRBV19 and TRBJ1-1; 10 bases align to TRBD1. Germline V gene sequence: CDR1 LNHDA, CDR2 SQIVND (reference sequence). This CDR3 has 16 amino acids. Unmatched junction bases numbered 11, after V lost 10 bases and J lost 0 bases. The chain's CDR3 is CATLRQGAPLNTEAFF. The CDR3 DNA is TGTGCCACTCTTAGACAGGGGGCCCCCTTGAACACTGAAGCTTTCTTT.

This rearrangement joins TRBV18 to TRBJ1-2; 7 bases match TRBD1. This CDR3 contains 13 residues. Germline V gene data show CDR1 as KGHSH and CDR2 as LQKENI. V was clipped by 1 base and J by 5 bases; unmatched bases: 1. This chain's CDR3 is CASSPQGAYGYTF. The CDR3 nucleotides read TGTGCCAGCTCACCACAGGGGGCGTATGGCTACACCTTC.

The rearrangement uses TRBV29-1 and TRBJ2-5, with D maybe TRBD1 (5 bases). Trimming took off 4 bases at V and 7 bases at J, with 19 bases between the two ends. The germline CDR1 and CDR2 sequences are SQVTM and ANQGSEA. The CDR3 length is 14 residues. Here the CDR3 reads CSVALSLTARTQYF. The CDR3, as DNA: TGCAGCGTTGCACTCTCGTTGACAGCTCGGACCCAGTACTTC.

V gene TRBV6-1 combines with J gene TRBJ2-5; D gene uncertain. The CDR3 contains 14 residues. V was pared by 6 bases and J by 5 bases, with 16 bases between. Germline CDR1 reads MNHNS; CDR2 reads SASEGT. The CDR3 loop is CASRIGHDRETQYF. Here the CDR3 DNA reads TGTGCCAGCAGGATTGGGCACGATAGGGAGACCCAGTACTTC.

V usage is TRBV14 and J usage is TRBJ2-1, with 8 bases identical to TRBD2. The CDR3 spans 11 residues. Germline V lookup: CDR1 SGHDN, CDR2 FVKESK. V was pared by 4 bases and J by 13 bases, with 3 bases of the junction left unmatched. CDR3 amino acids: CASSLRGGQFF. CDR3 bases: TGTGCCAGCAGCCTCCGGGGGGGTCAGTTCTTC.

V gene TRBV18 combines with J gene TRBJ1-5, with D maybe TRBD1 (5 bases). The CDR3 extends over 13 amino acids. Germline CDR1 and CDR2: KGHSH and LQKENI. V dropped 5 bases and J dropped 8 bases, with 13 bases sitting between them. CDR3 sequence (DNA): TGTGCCAGCTCATTACCAACCAGGGAGCCCCAGCATTTT. Translated, it gives CASSLPTREPQHF.

The chain carries TRBV19 and TRBJ2-1, with 12 positions matching TRBD2. This CDR3 contains 19 residues. The J segment lost 8 bases and the V segment lost 3 bases, leaving 17 bases of the junction unmatched. The germline V gene encodes CDR1 LNHDA and CDR2 SQIVND (reference sequence). CDR3: CASSIEASGRAKWVDEQFF. DNA of the CDR3: TGTGCCAGTAGTATCGAGGCTAGCGGGAGGGCTAAATGGGTCGATGAGCAGTTCTTC.

This chain links TRBV19 with TRBJ1-5; weak D call: TRBD1 (5 bases). Between the trimmed V and J ends, which lost 8 bases and 0 bases, there was a span of 14 bases. Germline CDR1 and CDR2: LNHDA and SQIVND (reference sequence). The CDR3 has 15 residues. CDR3 in DNA: TGTGCCAGTGCGGGTTGGGGGGATAGCAATCAGCCCCAGCATTTT. Protein product: CASAGWGDSNQPQHF.

The chain recombines TRBV7-3 with TRBJ2-7; the match to TRBD1 covers 7 bases. V lost 6 bases, J lost 3 bases, and 11 bases stayed unmatched. There are 15 residues in the CDR3. The V gene's germline CDR1 is SGHTA and CDR2 FQGTGA. In nucleotides, the CDR3 is TGTGCCAGCAGTTTACAGGGGCCAGGGGACTACGAGCAGTACTTC. Residues: CASSLQGPGDYEQYF.